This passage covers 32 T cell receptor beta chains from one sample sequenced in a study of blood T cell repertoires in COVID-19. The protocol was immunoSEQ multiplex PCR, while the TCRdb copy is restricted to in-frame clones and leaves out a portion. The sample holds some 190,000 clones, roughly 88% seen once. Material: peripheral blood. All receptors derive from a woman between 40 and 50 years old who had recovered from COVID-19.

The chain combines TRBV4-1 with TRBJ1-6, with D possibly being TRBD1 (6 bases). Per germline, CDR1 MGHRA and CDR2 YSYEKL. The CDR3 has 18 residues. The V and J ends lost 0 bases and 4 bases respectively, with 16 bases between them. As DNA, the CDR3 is TGCGCCAGCAGCCAAGATCCGGGGGGCAGGGATTATAATTCACCCCTCCACTTT. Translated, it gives CASSQDPGGRDYNSPLHF.

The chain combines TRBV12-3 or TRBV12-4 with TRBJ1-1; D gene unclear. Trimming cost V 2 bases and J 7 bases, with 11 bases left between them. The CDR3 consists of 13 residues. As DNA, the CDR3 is TGTGCCAGCAGTTTAAACGCGGGGAGTGAAGCTTTCTTT. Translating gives CASSLNAGSEAFF.

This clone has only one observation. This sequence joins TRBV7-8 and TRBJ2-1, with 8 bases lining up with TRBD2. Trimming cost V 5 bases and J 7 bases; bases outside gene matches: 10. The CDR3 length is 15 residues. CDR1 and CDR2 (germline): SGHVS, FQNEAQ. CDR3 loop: CASSRAGEISNEQFF. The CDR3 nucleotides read TGTGCCAGCAGCCGAGCGGGAGAGATTAGTAATGAGCAGTTCTTC. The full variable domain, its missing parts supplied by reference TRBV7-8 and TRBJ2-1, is GAGVSQSPRYKVAKRGQDVALRCDPISGHVSLFWYQQALGQGPEFLTYFQNEAQLDKSGLPSDRFFAERPEGSVSTLKIQRTQQEDSAVYLCASSRAGEISNEQFFGPGTRLTVL.

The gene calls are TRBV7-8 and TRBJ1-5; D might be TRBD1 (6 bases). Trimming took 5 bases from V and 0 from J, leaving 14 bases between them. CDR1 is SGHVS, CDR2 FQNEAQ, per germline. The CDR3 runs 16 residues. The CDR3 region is CASSPNDRLSNQPQHF. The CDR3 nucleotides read TGTGCCAGCAGCCCGAACGACAGGCTTAGCAATCAGCCCCAGCATTTT.

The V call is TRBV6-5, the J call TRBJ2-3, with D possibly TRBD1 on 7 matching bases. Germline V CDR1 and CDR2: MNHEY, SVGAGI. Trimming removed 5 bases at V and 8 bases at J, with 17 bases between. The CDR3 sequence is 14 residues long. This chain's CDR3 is CASSRDSGLGTQYF. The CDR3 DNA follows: TGTGCCAGCAGTCGGGACAGCGGGCTAGGTACGCAGTATTTT.

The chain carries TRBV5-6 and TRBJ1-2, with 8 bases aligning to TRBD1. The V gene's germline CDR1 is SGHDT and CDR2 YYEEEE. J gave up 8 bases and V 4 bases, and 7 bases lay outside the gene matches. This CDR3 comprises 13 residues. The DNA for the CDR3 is TGTGCCAGCAGCCCAGGGGGCTACGACGGCTACACCTTC. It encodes CASSPGGYDGYTF.

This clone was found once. The DNA for the CDR3 is TGTGCCAGCAGTCCGCCCGGGGGTCGGCGAATGAGCACAGATACGCAGTATTTT. Protein: CASSPPGGRRMSTDTQYF. This rearrangement joins TRBV27 to TRBJ2-3; tentatively, D is TRBD2 (6 bases). This CDR3 is built from 18 residues. CDR1 MNHEY and CDR2 SMNVEV come from the germline V gene (reference sequence). The V end lost 5 bases, the J end lost 0 bases, and 21 bases lay between the germline ends.

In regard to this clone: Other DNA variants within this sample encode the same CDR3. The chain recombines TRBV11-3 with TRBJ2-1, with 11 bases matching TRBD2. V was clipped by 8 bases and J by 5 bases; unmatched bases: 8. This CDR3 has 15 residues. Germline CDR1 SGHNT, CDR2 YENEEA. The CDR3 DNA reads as TGTGCCAGCTCTCTTGGGACTAGCGGACACAATGAGCAGTTCTTC. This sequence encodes CASSLGTSGHNEQFF.

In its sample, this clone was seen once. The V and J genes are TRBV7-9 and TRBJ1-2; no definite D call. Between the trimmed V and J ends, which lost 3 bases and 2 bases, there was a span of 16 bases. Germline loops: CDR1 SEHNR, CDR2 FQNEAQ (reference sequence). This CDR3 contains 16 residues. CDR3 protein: CASSFGSRPANYGYTF. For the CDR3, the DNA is TGTGCCAGCAGCTTTGGGAGCCGGCCCGCCAACTATGGCTACACCTTC.

CDR3 sequence: CASSLVVGGFYNEQFF. CDR3 bases: TGTGCCAGCAGCTTAGTAGTCGGGGGGTTTTACAATGAGCAGTTCTTC. The rearrangement uses TRBV11-2 and TRBJ2-1, with 7 bases matching TRBD2. After removal of 1 base from V and 4 bases from J, the junction contained 7 bases not matched to a gene. CDR1 is SGHAT and CDR2 is FQNNGV in the germline V gene. This CDR3 contains 16 residues.

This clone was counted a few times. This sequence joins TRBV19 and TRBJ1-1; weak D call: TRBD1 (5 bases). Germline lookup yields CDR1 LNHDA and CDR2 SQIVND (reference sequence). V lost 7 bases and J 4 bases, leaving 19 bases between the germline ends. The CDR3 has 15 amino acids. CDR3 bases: TGTGCCAGTACCGATAAAGGTGGGGCAGCCACTGAAGCTTTCTTT. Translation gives CASTDKGGAATEAFF.

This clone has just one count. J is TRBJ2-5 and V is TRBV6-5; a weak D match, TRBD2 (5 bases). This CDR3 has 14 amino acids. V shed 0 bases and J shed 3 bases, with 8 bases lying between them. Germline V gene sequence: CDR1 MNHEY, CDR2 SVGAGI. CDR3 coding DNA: TGTGCCAGCAGTTACTCTCCGGGAAAAGAGACCCAGTACTTC. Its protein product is CASSYSPGKETQYF.

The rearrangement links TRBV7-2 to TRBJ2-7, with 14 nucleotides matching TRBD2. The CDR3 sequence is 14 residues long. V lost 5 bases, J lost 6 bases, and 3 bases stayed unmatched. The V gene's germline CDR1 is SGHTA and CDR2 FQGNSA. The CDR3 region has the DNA TGTGCCAGCAGCCCCGGGACTAGCGGGAGCGAGCAGTACTTC. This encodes CASSPGTSGSEQYF.

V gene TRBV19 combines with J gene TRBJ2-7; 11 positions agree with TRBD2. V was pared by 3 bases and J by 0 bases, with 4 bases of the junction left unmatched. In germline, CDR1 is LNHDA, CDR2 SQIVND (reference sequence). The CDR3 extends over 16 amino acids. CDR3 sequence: CASSIRLAGNSYEQYF. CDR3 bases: TGTGCCAGTAGTATCCGACTAGCGGGAAACTCCTACGAGCAGTACTTC.

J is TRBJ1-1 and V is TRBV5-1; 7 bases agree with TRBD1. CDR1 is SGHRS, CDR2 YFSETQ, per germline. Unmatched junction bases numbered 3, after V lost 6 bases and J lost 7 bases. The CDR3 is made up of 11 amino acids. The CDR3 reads CASMDRNEAFF. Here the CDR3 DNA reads TGCGCCAGCATGGACAGGAATGAAGCTTTCTTT.

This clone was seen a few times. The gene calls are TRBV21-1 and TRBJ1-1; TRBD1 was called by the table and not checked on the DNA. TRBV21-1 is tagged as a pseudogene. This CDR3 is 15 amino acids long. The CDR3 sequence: CASSNPTGANTEAFF. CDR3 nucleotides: TGTGCCAGCAGCAACCCAACAGGGGCGAACACTGAAGCTTTCTTT.

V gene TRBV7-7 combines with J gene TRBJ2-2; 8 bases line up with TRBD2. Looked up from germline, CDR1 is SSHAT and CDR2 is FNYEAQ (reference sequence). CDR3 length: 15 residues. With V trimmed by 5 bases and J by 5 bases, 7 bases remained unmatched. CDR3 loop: CASSTIAGSTGELFF. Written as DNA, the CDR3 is TGTGCCAGCAGCACGATAGCGGGATCTACCGGGGAGCTGTTTTTT.

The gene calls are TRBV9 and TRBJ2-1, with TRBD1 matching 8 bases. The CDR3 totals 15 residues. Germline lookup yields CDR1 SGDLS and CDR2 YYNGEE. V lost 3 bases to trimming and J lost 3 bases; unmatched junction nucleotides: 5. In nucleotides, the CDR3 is TGTGCCAGCAGCGCGCAGGGGGCTCTCTACAATGAGCAGTTCTTC. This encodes CASSAQGALYNEQFF.

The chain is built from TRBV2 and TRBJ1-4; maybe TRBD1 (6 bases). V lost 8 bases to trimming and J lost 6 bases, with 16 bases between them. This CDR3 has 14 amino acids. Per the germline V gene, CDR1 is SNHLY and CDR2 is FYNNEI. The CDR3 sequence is CASSPQGRDEKLFF. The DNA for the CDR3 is TGTGCCAGCTCCCCCCAGGGGAGGGATGAAAAACTGTTTTTT. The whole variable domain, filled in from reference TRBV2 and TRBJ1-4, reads EPEVTQTPSHQVTQMGQEVILRCVPISNHLYFYWYRQILGQKVEFLVSFYNNEISEKSEIFDDQFSVERPDGSNFTLKIRSTKLEDSAMYFCASSPQGRDEKLFFGSGTQLSVL.

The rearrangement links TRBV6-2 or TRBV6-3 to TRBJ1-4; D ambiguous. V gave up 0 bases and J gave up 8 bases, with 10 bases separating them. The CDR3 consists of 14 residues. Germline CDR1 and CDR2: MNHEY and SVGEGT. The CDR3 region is CASSYSGVGEKLFF. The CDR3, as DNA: TGTGCCAGCAGTTACTCCGGGGTCGGAGAAAAACTGTTTTTT.

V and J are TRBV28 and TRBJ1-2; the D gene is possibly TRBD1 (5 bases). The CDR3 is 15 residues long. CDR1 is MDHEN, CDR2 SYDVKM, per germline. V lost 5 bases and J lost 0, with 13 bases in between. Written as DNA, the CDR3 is TGTGCCAGCAGTACAGGAGGGACGTCTAACTATGGCTACACCTTC. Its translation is CASSTGGTSNYGYTF.

The CDR3 here is CASSRTSGTIPQYF. The CDR3 nucleotides read TGTGCCAGCAGCCGGACTAGCGGGACTATCCCCCAGTACTTC. This chain connects TRBV7-2 to TRBJ2-5, with 12 nucleotides matching TRBD2. The CDR3 covers 14 residues. Germline CDR1 and CDR2: SGHTA and FQGNSA. With V trimmed by 5 bases and J by 9 bases, 7 bases remained unmatched.

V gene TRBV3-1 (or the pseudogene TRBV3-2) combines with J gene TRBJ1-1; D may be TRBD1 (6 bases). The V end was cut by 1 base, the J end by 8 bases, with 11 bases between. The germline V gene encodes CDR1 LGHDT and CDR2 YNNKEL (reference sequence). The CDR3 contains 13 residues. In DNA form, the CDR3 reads TGTGCCAGCAGCCAAGCTCCGGGACAAGAAGCTTTCTTT. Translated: CASSQAPGQEAFF.

The CDR3: CASRWTGITSRPQHF. The CDR3 region has the DNA TGTGCCAGTAGGTGGACAGGGATAACTTCAAGGCCCCAGCATTTT. The V call is TRBV19, the J call TRBJ1-5; 8 positions match TRBD1. CDR3 length equals 15 residues. CDR1 and CDR2 (germline): LNHDA, SQIVND (reference sequence). Trimming cost V 6 bases and J 9 bases; bases outside gene matches: 13.

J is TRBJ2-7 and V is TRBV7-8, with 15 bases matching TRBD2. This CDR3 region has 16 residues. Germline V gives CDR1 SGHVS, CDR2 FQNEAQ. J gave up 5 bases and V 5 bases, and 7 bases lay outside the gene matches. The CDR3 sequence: CASSLGTSGRQHEQYF. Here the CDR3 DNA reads TGTGCCAGCAGCCTAGGGACTAGCGGGAGGCAGCACGAGCAGTACTTC. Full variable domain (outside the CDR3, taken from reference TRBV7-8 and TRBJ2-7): GAGVSQSPRYKVAKRGQDVALRCDPISGHVSLFWYQQALGQGPEFLTYFQNEAQLDKSGLPSDRFFAERPEGSVSTLKIQRTQQEDSAVYLCASSLGTSGRQHEQYFGPGTRLTVT.

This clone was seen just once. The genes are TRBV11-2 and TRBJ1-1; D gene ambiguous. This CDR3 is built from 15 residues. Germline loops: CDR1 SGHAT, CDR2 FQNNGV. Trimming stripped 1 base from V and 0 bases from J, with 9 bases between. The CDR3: CASSLARGVNTEAFF. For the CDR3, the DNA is TGTGCCAGCAGCTTAGCCCGGGGAGTGAACACTGAAGCTTTCTTT.

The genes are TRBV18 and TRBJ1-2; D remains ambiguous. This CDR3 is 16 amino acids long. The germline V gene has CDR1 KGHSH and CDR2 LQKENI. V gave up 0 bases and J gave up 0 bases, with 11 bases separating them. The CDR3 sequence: CASSPPVGSTNYGYTF. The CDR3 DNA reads TGTGCCAGCTCACCACCCGTGGGCAGCACTAACTATGGCTACACCTTC.

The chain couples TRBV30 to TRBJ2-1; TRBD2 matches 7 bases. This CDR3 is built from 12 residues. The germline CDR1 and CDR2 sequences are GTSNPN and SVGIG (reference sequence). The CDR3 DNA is TGTGCATGGGGGGACTACCTAAATGAGCAGTTCTTC. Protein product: CAWGDYLNEQFF.

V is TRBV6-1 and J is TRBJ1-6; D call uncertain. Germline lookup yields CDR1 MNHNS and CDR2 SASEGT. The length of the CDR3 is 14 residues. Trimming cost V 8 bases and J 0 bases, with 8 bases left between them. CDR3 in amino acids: CASVESSYNSPLHF. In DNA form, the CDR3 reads TGTGCCAGCGTAGAAAGCTCCTATAATTCACCCCTCCACTTT.

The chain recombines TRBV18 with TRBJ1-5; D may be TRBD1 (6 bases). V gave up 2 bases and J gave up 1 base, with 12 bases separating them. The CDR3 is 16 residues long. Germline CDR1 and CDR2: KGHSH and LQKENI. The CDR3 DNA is TGTGCCAGCTCACCAGGGACACCGGAAAGCAATCAGCCCCAGCATTTT. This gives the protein CASSPGTPESNQPQHF.

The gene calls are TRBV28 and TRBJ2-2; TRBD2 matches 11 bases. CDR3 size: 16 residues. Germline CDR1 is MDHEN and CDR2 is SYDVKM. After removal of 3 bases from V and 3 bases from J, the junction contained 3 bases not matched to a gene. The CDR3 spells CASSLWGLADTGELFF. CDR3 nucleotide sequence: TGTGCCAGCAGTTTGTGGGGACTAGCGGACACCGGGGAGCTGTTTTTT.

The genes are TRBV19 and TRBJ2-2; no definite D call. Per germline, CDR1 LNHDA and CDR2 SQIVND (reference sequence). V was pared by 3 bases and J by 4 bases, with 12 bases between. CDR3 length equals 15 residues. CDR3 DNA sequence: TGTGCCAGTAGTATGCGGCCCTCGAGCACCGGGGAGCTGTTTTTT. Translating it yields CASSMRPSSTGELFF.